This TCR beta chain was captured by sequencing in a study of T cell repertoires in cytomegalovirus infection. For the study at large: CMV epitopes that were recently identified and HLA-C-restricted were used alongside well-studied HLA-B-restricted ones. From public TCR beta signatures came an indication of both CMV infection and matching HLA type.

This clonotype was observed once. What it binds is not known. TCRdb processed the reads anew with MiXCR; each CDR3 protein has one entry. The sample has 250,000 to 300,000 distinct CDR3 sequences; approximately 22% are singletons. Notes on the study in general: HLA-C-restricted CMV clonotypes gave the most frequent clonotype in two of eight donors.

Germline values: CDR1 SGHTS, CDR2 YDEGEE. Trimming removed 4 bases from V and 8 bases from J; junction bases left unmatched: 3. The CDR3 has 13 amino acids. This chain joins TRBV5-8 and TRBJ2-4; 10 bases are a match to TRBD1. The sequencing here drew on cultured PBMCs, taken from culture after CMV antigen stimulation. The clonotype was recovered from a human donor in good health (CMV status not recorded). Some clones in this sample may be carry-over from other donors' samples. For the CDR3, the DNA is TGTGCCAGCAGCGCTGGACAGGGGGACATTCAGTACTTC. It translates to CASSAGQGDIQYF.